What follows is one TCR beta chain and its context. Trimming removed 9 bases from V and 4 bases from J, with 15 bases in between. CDR1 MDHEN and CDR2 SYDVKM come from the germline V gene. CDR3 length: 14 amino acids. Data came from immunoSEQ multiplex PCR; TCRdb stores just in-frame clones and leaves some out. This table holds 200,000 to 250,000 clones, roughly 90% found once. This entry comes from a study of Ad26.COV2.S vaccination and SARS-CoV-2 variants. Study as a whole: Donor participated within the Ad26.COV2.S arm of the COV1001 trial.

As to treatment: some 20 received Ad26.COV2.S at low or high dose, single or two shots; roughly 5 received placebo; per-sample allocation not given. Samples were taken on day 63 after the first vaccine or placebo injection. Whoever gave the sample was an adult aged 18-55 years in Boston. The material sequenced was peripheral blood, taken in a trial of Ad26.COV2.S vaccine versus placebo. The V call is TRBV28, the J call TRBJ2-2, with D perhaps TRBD2 (6 bases). The sequence was collected from a person aged 18-60 years who received the Ad26.COV2.S COVID-19 vaccine or a placebo. The CDR3 nucleotides are TGTGCCAGTAAAGGAGGGCAAGGCACCGGGGAGCTGTTTTTT. As protein: CASKGGQGTGELFF.